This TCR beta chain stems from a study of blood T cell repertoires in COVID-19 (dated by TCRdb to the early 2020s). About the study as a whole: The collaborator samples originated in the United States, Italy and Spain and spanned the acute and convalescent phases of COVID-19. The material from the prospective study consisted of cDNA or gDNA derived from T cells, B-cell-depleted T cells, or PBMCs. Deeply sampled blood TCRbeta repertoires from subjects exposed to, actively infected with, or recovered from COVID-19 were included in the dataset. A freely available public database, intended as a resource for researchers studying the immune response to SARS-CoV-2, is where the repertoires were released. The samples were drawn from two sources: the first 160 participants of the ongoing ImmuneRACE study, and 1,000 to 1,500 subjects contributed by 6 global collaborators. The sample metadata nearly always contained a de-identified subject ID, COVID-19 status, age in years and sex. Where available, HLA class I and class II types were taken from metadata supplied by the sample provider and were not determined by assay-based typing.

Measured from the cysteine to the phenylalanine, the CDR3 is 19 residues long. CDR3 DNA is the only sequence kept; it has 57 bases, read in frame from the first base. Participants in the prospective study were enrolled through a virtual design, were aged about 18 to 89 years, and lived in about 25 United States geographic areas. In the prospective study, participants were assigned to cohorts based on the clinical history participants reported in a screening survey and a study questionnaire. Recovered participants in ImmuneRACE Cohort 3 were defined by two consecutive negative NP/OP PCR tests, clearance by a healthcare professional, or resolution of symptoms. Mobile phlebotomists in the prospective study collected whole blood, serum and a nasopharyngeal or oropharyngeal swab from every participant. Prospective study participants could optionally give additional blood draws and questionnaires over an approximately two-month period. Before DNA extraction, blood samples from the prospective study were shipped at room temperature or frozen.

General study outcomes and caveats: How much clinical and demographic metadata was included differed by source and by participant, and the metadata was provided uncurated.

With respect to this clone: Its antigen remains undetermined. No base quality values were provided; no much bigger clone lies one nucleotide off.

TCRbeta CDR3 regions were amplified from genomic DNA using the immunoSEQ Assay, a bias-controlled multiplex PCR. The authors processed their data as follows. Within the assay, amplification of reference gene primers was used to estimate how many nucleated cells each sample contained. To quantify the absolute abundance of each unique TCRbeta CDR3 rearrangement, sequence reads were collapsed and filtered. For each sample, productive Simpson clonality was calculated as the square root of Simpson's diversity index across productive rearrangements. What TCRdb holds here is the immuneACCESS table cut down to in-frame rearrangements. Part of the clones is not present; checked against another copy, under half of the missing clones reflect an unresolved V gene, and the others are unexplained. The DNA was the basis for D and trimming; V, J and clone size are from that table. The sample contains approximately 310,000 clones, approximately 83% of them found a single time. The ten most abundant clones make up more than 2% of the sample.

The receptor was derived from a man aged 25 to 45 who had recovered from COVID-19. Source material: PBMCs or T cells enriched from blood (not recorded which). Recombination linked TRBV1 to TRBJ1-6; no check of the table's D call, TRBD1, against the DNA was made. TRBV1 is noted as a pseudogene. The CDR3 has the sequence CTSSHWGQTKQSYNSPLHF. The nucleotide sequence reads TGCACCAGCAGCCATTGGGGACAGACCAAGCAGTCCTATAATTCACCCCTCCACTTT.